This T cell receptor beta chain was identified in a study of technical replicates of blood from several donors. Only in-frame clones appear in the TCRdb table, and some are missing; sequencing was by immunoSEQ multiplex PCR. The repertoire has around 100,000 clones, 85% to 95% of them found once; the top ten carry 0.3% to 0.35%. This CDR3 comprises 14 residues. Germline V CDR1 and CDR2: SGDLS, YYNGEE. The ends were cut back, 0 bases at V and 7 bases at J, with 11 bases in the middle. On this clone itself: In the same sample, other DNA sequences code for this CDR3.

The chain couples TRBV9 to TRBJ1-5, with D perhaps matching TRBD1 (5 bases). Sequencing input: T cells isolated from PBMCs. The source of this sequence is a human donor in good health. The CDR3 protein is CASSVEAGRQPQHF. CDR3 in DNA: TGTGCCAGCAGCGTAGAGGCAGGGCGACAGCCCCAGCATTTT.